The 5 T cell receptor beta chains below all came from one sample that was sequenced in a study of response to subunit inactivated influenza vaccine. TCRdb re-analysed the RT-PCR reads in MiXCR, keeping a single row per CDR3 protein. Of some 500,000 distinct CDR3 sequences listed, approximately 15% are singletons. The sequenced sample was CD4+ T cells sorted from PBMCs, obtained less than 25 months after vaccination. All receptors derive from a man aged 50 to 69 who received an inactivated influenza vaccine.

The chain is built from TRBV20-1 and TRBJ2-7, with 9 bases that match TRBD2. Trimming at V came to 3 bases and at J to 2 bases, leaving 8 bases not matched to a gene. Germline values: CDR1 DFQATT, CDR2 SNEGSKA (reference sequence). This CDR3 comprises 15 residues. The CDR3 loop reads CSARPSGGKTYEQYF. The CDR3 DNA sequence: TGCAGTGCTAGGCCCAGCGGGGGGAAGACCTACGAGCAGTACTTC.

This clonotype occurred a few times. The chain recombines TRBV20-1 with TRBJ1-5; D possibly corresponds to TRBD1 (6 bases). V was clipped by 0 bases and J by 0 bases, with 9 bases between them. CDR3 size: 15 residues. The V gene's germline CDR1 is DFQATT and CDR2 SNEGSKA (reference sequence). CDR3 DNA: TGCAGTGCTAGAGATAGGACAGCTAGCAATCAGCCCCAGCATTTT. Its protein is CSARDRTASNQPQHF.

This sequence joins TRBV7-9 and TRBJ2-1; TRBD2 matches 10 bases. V shed 1 base and J 4 bases; nucleotides not matched to a gene: 7. The CDR3 runs 17 residues. Germline CDR1 and CDR2: SEHNR and FQNEAQ (reference sequence). The CDR3 region has the DNA TGTGCCAGCAGCTTAGGCCCCGGGACTAGCGTATACAATGAGCAGTTCTTC. This sequence encodes CASSLGPGTSVYNEQFF.

The chain joins TRBV20-1 to TRBJ2-2; the D is unclear. This CDR3 has 12 residues. The ends were cut back, 3 bases at V and 8 bases at J, with 10 bases in the middle. Germline V gives CDR1 DFQATT, CDR2 SNEGSKA (reference sequence). This CDR3 is CSARPLLGELFF. The CDR3 DNA is TGCAGTGCTAGGCCCCTTCTGGGGGAGCTGTTTTTT.

The chain carries TRBV4-1 and TRBJ2-5; TRBD1 or TRBD2 may be the D gene (5 bases each). The CDR3 totals 15 residues. Germline CDR1 MGHRA, CDR2 YSYEKL. Between the trimmed V and J ends, which lost 2 bases and 3 bases, there was a span of 13 bases. The CDR3 is CASSQSSGREETQYF. CDR3 sequence (DNA): TGCGCCAGCAGCCAATCTTCGGGACGGGAAGAGACCCAGTACTTC.